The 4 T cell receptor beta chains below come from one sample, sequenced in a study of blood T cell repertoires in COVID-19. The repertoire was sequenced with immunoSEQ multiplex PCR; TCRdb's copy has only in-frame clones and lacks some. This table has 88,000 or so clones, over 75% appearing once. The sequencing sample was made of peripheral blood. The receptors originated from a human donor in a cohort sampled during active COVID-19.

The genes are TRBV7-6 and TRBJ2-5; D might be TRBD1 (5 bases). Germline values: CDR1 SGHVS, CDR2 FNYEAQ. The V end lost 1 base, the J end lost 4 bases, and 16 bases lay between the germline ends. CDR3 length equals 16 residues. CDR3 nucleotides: TGTGCCAGCAGCTTAGTGGCCCACCTTAGGGGAGAGACCCAGTACTTC. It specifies CASSLVAHLRGETQYF.

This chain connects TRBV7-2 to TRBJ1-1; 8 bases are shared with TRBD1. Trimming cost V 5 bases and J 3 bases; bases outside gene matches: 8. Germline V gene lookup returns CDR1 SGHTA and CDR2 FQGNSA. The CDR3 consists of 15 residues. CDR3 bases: TGTGCCAGCAGCCTTGACAGGGGAAGAGACACTGAAGCTTTCTTT. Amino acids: CASSLDRGRDTEAFF.

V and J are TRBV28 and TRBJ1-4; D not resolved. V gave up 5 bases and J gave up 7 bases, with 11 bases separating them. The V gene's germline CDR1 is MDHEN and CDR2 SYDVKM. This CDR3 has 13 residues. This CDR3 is CASSTRNSEKLFF. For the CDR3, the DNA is TGTGCCAGCAGTACCAGGAATAGTGAAAAACTGTTTTTT.

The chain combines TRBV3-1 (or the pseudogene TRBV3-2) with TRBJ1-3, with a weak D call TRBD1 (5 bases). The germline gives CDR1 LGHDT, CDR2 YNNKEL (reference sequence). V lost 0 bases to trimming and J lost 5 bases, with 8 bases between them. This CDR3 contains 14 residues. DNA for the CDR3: TGTGCCAGCAGCCAAGAAGTGGGGCGAAACACCATATATTTT. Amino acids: CASSQEVGRNTIYF.